Listed here is a single TCR beta chain. Its specificity is unknown. Individual cDNA molecules were tagged with unique molecular identifiers, the study reported. TCRdb fed the 5' RACE reads into MiXCR, producing one record per CDR3 protein. The data hold more than 65,000 distinct CDR3 sequences, with about 13% observed a single time. This sample is drawn from a study of early T cells in non-severe SARS-CoV-2 infection. Study as a whole: Sequencing of bulk RNA from unsorted whole blood was done, without chain pairing.

Study-wide points: Reliance on VDJdb matching favored anti-spike CD8 responses; private and CD4 specificities were missed.

The V end was cut by 1 base, the J end by 5 bases, with 11 bases between. The CDR3 contains 14 residues. CDR1 and CDR2 from the germline V gene are SGHTA and FQGTGA. The chain carries TRBV7-3 and TRBJ2-5; unclear D gene. The sequenced material came from whole blood. This clonotype originated in an adult who was a healthcare worker with PCR-confirmed SARS-CoV-2 infection or an uninfected control (not recorded which). The DNA for the CDR3 is TGTGCCAGCAGCTTAAGTCACGCCATCGAGACCCAGTACTTC. As protein: CASSLSHAIETQYF.